One TCR beta chain is described in this entry. This entry is derived from a study of blood T cell repertoires in COVID-19. Using immunoSEQ multiplex PCR, the repertoire was profiled, and TCRdb retains in-frame clones only, with some absent. The sample contains a few hundred thousand clones, around 87% of which appear only once. The germline V and J ends were trimmed by 5 bases and 2 bases, with 16 bases remaining between them. Looked up from germline, CDR1 is SGHTA and CDR2 is FQGTGA. The CDR3 is 17 amino acids. What was sequenced was peripheral blood. The V call is TRBV7-3, the J call TRBJ1-6; no reliable D call. The TCR originated in a woman aged 30 to 39 with COVID-19, enrolled during active disease. CDR3 loop: CASSLGRAGAYNSPLHF. Here the CDR3 DNA reads TGTGCCAGCAGCCTTGGGAGGGCGGGCGCCTATAATTCACCCCTCCACTTT.